Below are 5 T cell receptor beta chains sequenced from a single sample in a study of tumor-infiltrating lymphocytes in primary liver carcinoma. TCR beta cDNA was prepared out of around 460 ng total RNA by means of a constant-region primer. Generation of the TCR beta libraries relied on three nested multiplex PCR rounds using slightly modified ARM-PCR. With TRBV1-TRBV30 forward primers and a C-beta reverse primer, the first two PCR rounds were run for around 10 cycles each. In TCRdb, the multiplex PCR reads were re-called with MiXCR into one record per CDR3 protein. The sample records 80,000 or so distinct CDR3 sequences, 70% to 80% being singletons. The roughly 17-31 mg bulk tissue piece was not sorted before simultaneous RNA and DNA extraction. The sequenced sample was liver tumor tissue from sampling region 4. The subset is: tumor region T4, right-lateral pole. The receptors shown here come from a woman aged 55-75 years with primary liver carcinoma and hepatitis B virus infection.

Details on this clonotype: A junction boundary mismatches the germline segment, possibly from a read error. V and J are TRBV11-2 and TRBJ1-2; the D gene is possibly TRBD1 (5 bases). Germline V gene data show CDR1 as SGHAT and CDR2 as FQNNGV. The CDR3 is 17 amino acids. Here the CDR3 reads CVSRLDPIRALRHGYTF. In DNA form, the CDR3 reads TGTGTCAGCAGATTAGATCCGATCAGGGCGCTGCGCCATGGCTACACCTTC.

For this clonotype: It may be a read error: a sequence one base away is much more abundant. The gene calls are TRBV29-1 and TRBJ2-3, with 8 bases aligning to TRBD2. The CDR3 is 16 amino acids. Germline assignment: CDR1 SQVTM and CDR2 ANQGSEA. V was clipped by 1 base and J by 3 bases; unmatched bases: 9. The CDR3 bases are TGCAGCGTTGAAGGAACCGGGAGGGCTAATACAGATACGCAGTATTTT. This translates into CSVEGTGRANTDTQYF.

The rearrangement joins TRBV20-1 to TRBJ1-2; D perhaps matches TRBD1 (5 bases). CDR3 length: 12 residues. Germline-derived CDR1 and CDR2 are DFQATT and SNEGSKA (reference sequence). Trimming shortened V by 3 bases and J by 4 bases, and 9 bases separated the two germline ends. CDR3 nucleotides: TGCAGTGCTAGTAGCCAGGGCTATGGCTACACCTTC. Translated, it gives CSASSQGYGYTF.

This clonotype showed up just a few times. The chain joins TRBV28 to TRBJ1-1; D might be TRBD1 (6 bases). The V gene lost 7 bases and the J gene lost 4 bases, with 10 bases spanning the gap. CDR3 length equals 12 residues. Germline-derived CDR1 and CDR2 are MDHEN and SYDVKM. DNA of the CDR3: TGTGCCAGCACCAGGGGCGGCACTGAAGCTTTCTTT. Its protein product is CASTRGGTEAFF.

With regard to this clonotype: The CDR3 ends on some other residue instead of the conserved phenylalanine or tryptophan, so this is likely a read error. The V gene is TRBV29-1, the J gene TRBJ2-5; 7 bases align to TRBD1. Germline V gene lookup returns CDR1 SQVTM and CDR2 ANQGSEA. The CDR3 is 15 amino acids. The CDR3 DNA reads TGCAGCGTTGAAGGGGTTACAGGGGAACAAGTGACCCAGTACATC. This encodes CSVEGVTGEQVTQYI.